This T cell receptor (beta chain) was recovered during a study of control samples from healthy donors and cancer patients. The CDR3 runs 16 residues. J lost 7 bases, V lost 3 bases, and 13 bases had no gene match. CDR1 is SGDLS, CDR2 YYNGEE, per germline. The repertoire was sequenced with immunoSEQ multiplex PCR; TCRdb's copy has only in-frame clones and lacks some. The table lists about 94,000 clones, 90% of them singletons. This chain uses TRBV9 with TRBJ1-2, with TRBD1 matching over 9 bases. The sample consisted of blood. The TCR comes from a woman aged 18-35 years in good health. CDR3 sequence: CASSAGTGKTSSGYTF. The CDR3, as DNA: TGTGCCAGCAGCGCAGGGACAGGGAAGACCTCCTCTGGCTACACCTTC.